The next 14 T cell receptor beta chains were all read from a single sample in a study of shared clonotypes between healthy human individuals. Using immunoSEQ multiplex PCR, the repertoire was profiled, and TCRdb retains in-frame clones only, with some absent. The table lists about 490,000 clones, 79% of them singletons, with about an eighth in the top ten. Input material: PBMCs. Receptors were obtained from a woman aged 40 to 50 in good health. Some clones in this sample may be carry-over from other donors' samples.

This chain connects TRBV28 to TRBJ2-3; no firm D call. The germline gives CDR1 MDHEN, CDR2 SYDVKM. V lost 6 bases and J 2 bases, leaving 3 bases between the germline ends. The CDR3 covers 11 residues. CDR3 coding DNA: TGTGCCAGCAGGTTCACAGATACGCAGTATTTT. This codes for CASRFTDTQYF.

The chain is built from TRBV5-3 and TRBJ1-1; D perhaps matches TRBD1 (6 bases). Being an ORF, TRBV5-3 has a function that is uncertain. The CDR3 is 15 amino acids. The V and J ends lost 4 bases and 4 bases respectively, with 17 bases between them. In DNA, the CDR3 is TGTGCCAGAAGCCACCAGGGGCAGGGGAGCACTGAAGCTTTCTTT. Translation gives CARSHQGQGSTEAFF.

The V call is TRBV7-3, the J call TRBJ2-1, with 8 positions matching TRBD2. Trimming cost V 0 bases and J 8 bases; bases outside gene matches: 3. CDR3 length: 14 residues. From germline, CDR1 is SGHTA and CDR2 FQGTGA. The CDR3 sequence is CASSLTLAGDEQFF. DNA for the CDR3: TGTGCCAGCAGCTTAACGCTAGCGGGTGATGAGCAGTTCTTC.

The chain carries TRBV6-6 and TRBJ2-7; D not certain. The V and J ends lost 8 bases and 5 bases respectively, with 7 bases between them. The CDR3 length is 10 residues. Germline-derived CDR1 and CDR2 are MNHNY and SVGAGI (reference sequence). CDR3: CASANNEQYF. The DNA for the CDR3 is TGTGCCAGCGCTAATAACGAGCAGTACTTC.

V is TRBV4-2 and J is TRBJ2-1; 11 bases are shared with TRBD2. Trimming cost V 1 base and J 6 bases; bases outside gene matches: 5. Germline V gene lookup returns CDR1 LGHNA and CDR2 YNFKEQ. The CDR3 is made up of 16 amino acids. CDR3 sequence (DNA): TGTGCCAGCAGCCAAGGCCGAACTAGCGGGAGCAATGAGCAGTTCTTC. It codes for CASSQGRTSGSNEQFF.

Regarding this clone: A much larger clone lies a single base off, so this may be a read error. The chain couples TRBV30 to TRBJ1-5; possibly TRBD1 for D (5 bases). The CDR3 loop spans 13 amino acids. Germline CDR1 reads GTSNPN; CDR2 reads SVGIG (reference sequence). The CDR3 sequence: CARSVLGDQPQHF. The CDR3 DNA reads TGTGCCCGGAGTGTACTTGGGGACCAGCCCCAGCATTTT.

The chain couples TRBV28 to TRBJ2-3; 10 bases fit TRBD2. Germline V lookup: CDR1 MDHEN, CDR2 SYDVKM. The junction had 11 bases not matched to a gene; V was cut back by 7 bases and J by 1 base. This CDR3 is 17 amino acids long. DNA for the CDR3: TGTGCCAGCACCATAAGCGGGAGGGCCTGGGGCACAGATACGCAGTATTTT. Its protein is CASTISGRAWGTDTQYF.

As DNA, the CDR3 is TGCAGTGCTCCGCGCAACAATGAGCAGTTCTTC. Protein product: CSAPRNNEQFF. This chain joins TRBV20-1 and TRBJ2-1; no clear D gene. The CDR3 loop spans 11 amino acids. Germline CDR1 is DFQATT and CDR2 is SNEGSKA (reference sequence). V lost 5 bases to trimming and J lost 5 bases, with 7 bases between them.

The V call is TRBV19, the J call TRBJ2-3, with 10 bases that match TRBD1. In germline, CDR1 is LNHDA, CDR2 SQIVND (reference sequence). Losses at the gene ends were 5 bases for V and 6 bases for J; bases not matched to a gene: 11. The CDR3 covers 16 residues. The CDR3 loop is CASSPAGQGGWDTQYF. For the CDR3, the DNA is TGTGCCAGTAGTCCCGCCGGACAGGGGGGATGGGATACGCAGTATTTT.

The genes are TRBV19 and TRBJ2-3, with no clear D. CDR1 LNHDA and CDR2 SQIVND come from the germline V gene (reference sequence). The CDR3 spans 14 residues. The ends were cut back, 4 bases at V and 3 bases at J, with 11 bases in the middle. CDR3: CASSTAFGTDTQYF. The CDR3 nucleotides are TGTGCCAGTAGTACCGCGTTCGGGACAGATACGCAGTATTTT.

V gene TRBV5-3 combines with J gene TRBJ2-2, with D possibly matching TRBD1 (6 bases). TRBV5-3 is an open reading frame, and its role is uncertain. V lost 1 base and J 4 bases, leaving 20 bases between the germline ends. This CDR3 has 18 residues. The CDR3 is CARSLTTGFDLFTGELFF. The CDR3, as DNA: TGTGCCAGAAGCTTGACAACAGGGTTCGATCTATTCACCGGGGAGCTGTTTTTT.

The chain uses TRBV6-4 and TRBJ2-6; possible D gene TRBD1, 5 bases. Germline values: CDR1 MRHNA, CDR2 SNTAGT. Trimming stripped 5 bases from V and 3 bases from J, with 14 bases between. The CDR3 extends over 16 amino acids. The CDR3: CASSPTPGIGANVLTF. The CDR3 DNA follows: TGTGCCAGCAGTCCTACCCCAGGGATTGGGGCCAACGTCCTGACTTTC.

Comments on this clone: Other DNA sequences in this sample translate to the same CDR3. The gene calls are TRBV7-8 and TRBJ1-1; no firm D call. The CDR3 loop spans 14 amino acids. From germline, CDR1 is SGHVS and CDR2 FQNEAQ. Trimming stripped 1 base from V and 1 base from J, with 7 bases between. This CDR3 is CASSLVAGNTEAFF. The CDR3 DNA is TGTGCCAGCAGCTTAGTTGCAGGGAACACTGAAGCTTTCTTT.

This clone was counted once. The V gene is TRBV7-9, the J gene TRBJ2-7; D is undetermined. The CDR3 length is 12 residues. V lost 2 bases and J lost 6, with 8 bases in between. Germline V gene data show CDR1 as SEHNR and CDR2 as FQNEAQ (reference sequence). The CDR3 DNA reads TGTGCCAGCAGCTTAAATCTGGGCGAGCAGTACTTC. It specifies CASSLNLGEQYF.